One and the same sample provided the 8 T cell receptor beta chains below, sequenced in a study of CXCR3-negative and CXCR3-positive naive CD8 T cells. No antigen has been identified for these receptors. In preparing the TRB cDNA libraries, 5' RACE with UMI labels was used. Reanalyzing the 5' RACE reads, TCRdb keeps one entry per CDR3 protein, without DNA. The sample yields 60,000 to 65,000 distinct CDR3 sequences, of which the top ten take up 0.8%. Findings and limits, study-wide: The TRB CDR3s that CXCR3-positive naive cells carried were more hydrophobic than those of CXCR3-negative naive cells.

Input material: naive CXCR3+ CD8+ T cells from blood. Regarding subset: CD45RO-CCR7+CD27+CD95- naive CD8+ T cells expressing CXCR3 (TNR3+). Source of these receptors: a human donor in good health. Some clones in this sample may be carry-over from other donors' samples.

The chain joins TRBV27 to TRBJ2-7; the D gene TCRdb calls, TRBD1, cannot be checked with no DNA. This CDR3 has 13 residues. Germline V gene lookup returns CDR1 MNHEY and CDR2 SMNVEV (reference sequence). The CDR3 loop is CASSFRGVAEQYF.

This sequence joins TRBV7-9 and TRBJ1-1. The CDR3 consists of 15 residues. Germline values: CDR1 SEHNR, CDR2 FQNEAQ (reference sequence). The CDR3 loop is CASSLAGTFNTEAFF.

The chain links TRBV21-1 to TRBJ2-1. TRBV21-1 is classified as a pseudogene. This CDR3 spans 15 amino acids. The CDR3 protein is CASSKVTVNYNEQFF.

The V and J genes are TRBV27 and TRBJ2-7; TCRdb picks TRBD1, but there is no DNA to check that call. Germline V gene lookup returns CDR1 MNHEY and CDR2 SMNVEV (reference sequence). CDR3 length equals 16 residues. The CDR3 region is CASSLYPGQGPYEQYF.

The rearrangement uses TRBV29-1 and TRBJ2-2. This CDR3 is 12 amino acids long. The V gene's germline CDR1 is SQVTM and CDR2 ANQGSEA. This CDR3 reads CSVQGDTGELFF.

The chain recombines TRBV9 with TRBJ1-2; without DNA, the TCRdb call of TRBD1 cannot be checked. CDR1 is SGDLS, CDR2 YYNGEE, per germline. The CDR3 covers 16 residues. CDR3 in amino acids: CASSVGVRDRGNGYTF.

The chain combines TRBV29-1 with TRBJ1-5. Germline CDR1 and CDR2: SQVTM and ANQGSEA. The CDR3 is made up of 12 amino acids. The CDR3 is CSVWDTNQPQHF.

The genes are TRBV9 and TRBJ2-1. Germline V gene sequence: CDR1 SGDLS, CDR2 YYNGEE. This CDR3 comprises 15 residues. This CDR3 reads CASSVEASSYNEQFF.